This T cell receptor (beta chain) appears in the sequencing data of a study of T cells after yellow fever vaccination. Study at large: SMART-Seq v4 Ultra Low Input served to prepare low-cell-number fractions. Study-level findings and limits: Weaker, the secondary response had a peak occurring faster, on day 5 versus 15. Most primary-vaccination clones recurred post-booster (just under 98% CD4, 85% to 90% CD8).

In germline, CDR1 is LNHNV, CDR2 YYDKDF (reference sequence). This CDR3 has 16 residues. Trimming pared 4 bases from V and 0 bases from J, leaving 13 bases between. TCR cDNA, made by 5'RACE template switching, carried an added universal primer site and UMIs. TCRdb fed the 5' RACE reads into MiXCR, producing one record per CDR3 protein. The repertoire consists of some 96,000 distinct CDR3 sequences, with under 9% occurring once and the leading ten covering about 15%. The table lists this clonotype with a few counts. The rearrangement uses TRBV15 and TRBJ1-3; weak D call: TRBD1 (5 bases). The TCR was taken from a man aged 18 to 30 who received the YFV17D yellow fever vaccine. This specimen consisted of CD8+ T cells not binding an NS4B(214-222) dextramer, sorted from PBMCs, obtained around 16 days after the first yellow fever vaccination. Here the CDR3 DNA reads TGTGCCACCAGCAAAGGGACGGCGAGCTCTGGAAACACCATATATTTT. This gives the protein CATSKGTASSGNTIYF.